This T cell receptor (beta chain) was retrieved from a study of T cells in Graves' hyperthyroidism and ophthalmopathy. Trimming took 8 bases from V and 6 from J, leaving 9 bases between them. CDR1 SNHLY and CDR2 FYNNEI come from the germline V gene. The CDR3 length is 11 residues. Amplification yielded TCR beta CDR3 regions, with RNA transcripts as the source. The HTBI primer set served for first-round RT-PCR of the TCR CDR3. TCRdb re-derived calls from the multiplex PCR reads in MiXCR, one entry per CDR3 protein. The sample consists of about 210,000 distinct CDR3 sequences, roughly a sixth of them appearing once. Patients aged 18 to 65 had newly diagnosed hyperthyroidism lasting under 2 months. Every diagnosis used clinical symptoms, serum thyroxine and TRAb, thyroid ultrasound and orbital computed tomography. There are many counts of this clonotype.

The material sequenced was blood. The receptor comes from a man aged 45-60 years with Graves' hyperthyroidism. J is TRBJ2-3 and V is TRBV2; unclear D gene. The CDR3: CASSGEDTQYF. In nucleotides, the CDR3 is TGTGCCAGCTCTGGAGAGGATACGCAGTATTTT.